The present TCR beta chain was sequenced within a study of Ad26.COV2.S vaccination and SARS-CoV-2 variants. Points from the study as a whole: Substantial breadth was reportedly displayed by spike-specific CD8+ and CD4+ T cell responses after vaccination. Assessments of TCR breadth and depth may have underestimated the total T cell responses. Participants given vaccine showed non-spike TCR breadth similar to that of placebo recipients.

V shed 3 bases and J 4 bases; nucleotides not matched to a gene: 10. CDR3 length equals 16 residues. From germline, CDR1 is SGHDT and CDR2 YYEEEE. In the case of this clone: As yet, its antigen is unknown.

Clones were sequenced by immunoSEQ multiplex PCR, and TCRdb holds only the in-frame ones, with some missing. The table includes over 110,000 clones, about nine tenths detected once. The clonotype comes from a human donor who had recovered from COVID-19. The sequencing used peripheral blood, collected after recovery from COVID-19. The J gene is TRBJ2-5, the V gene TRBV5-6; 9 nucleotides align to TRBD2. The CDR3 loop is CASSSLGAGGTETQYF. The CDR3 nucleotides are TGTGCCAGCAGCTCCCTCGGGGCGGGAGGGACAGAGACCCAGTACTTC. Full variable domain (rest looked up from reference TRBV5-6 and TRBJ2-5): DAGVTQSPTHLIKTRGQQVTLRCSPKSGHDTVSWYQQALGQGPQFIFQYYEEEERQRGNFPDRFSGHQFPNYSSELNVNALLLGDSALYLCASSSLGAGGTETQYFGPGTRLLVL.